The entry below gives a single TCR beta chain sequence along with its context. Its antigen remains undetermined. Base qualities were left out, and no much larger clone turns up one base away. Profiling of TCR beta VDJ combinations and CDR3 sequences used genomic DNA as the template. An Illumina HiSeq 2000 was the platform used for TCR repertoire sequencing. In the authors' own workflow: Repertoires were assessed using TRBV/TRBJ rearrangement plots, CDR3 size and DJ length profiles, and Simpson's diversity index. The immunodominant clone was defined as the most abundant DNA sequence in deep sequencing data. CDR3 amino acid sequences were screened for sharing across subjects and were compared with published repertoires and the VDJdb database. In-frame beta chains were kept once TCRdb had trimmed the public reads at Q25 with fastp and called clones with MiXCR. When rows share a CDR3 protein, they turn into one entry using the most common DNA and genes. The V and J calls follow TCRdb's processing rather than the paper's. Across this sample there are roughly 300,000 distinct CDR3 sequences, with 55% to 65% seen only once. The ten largest clones add up to less than 9.5% of the sample.

These data belong to a study of CD8+CD57+ T cells in acquired aplastic anemia (dated by TCRdb to 2016 to 2019). Context from the whole study: Extracted DNA from sorted CD4+ and CD8+ cells averaged around 3.3 ug, ranging from roughly 0.17 to 30 ug. On the study overall, not on this receptor specifically: Approximately 27 CD8+ CDR3 sequences were found in both patients and controls but appeared to be highly expressed in patients and within the immunodominant clones of the patients. Patients and healthy controls showed no significant difference in CD8+ Simpson's diversity (P=0.060).

V drops 5 bases and J drops 4 bases, leaving 13 bases in between. As encoded in the germline V gene, CDR1 is SGHTA while CDR2 is FQGNSA. The CDR3 holds 14 amino acids from the cysteine to the phenylalanine. Only the CDR3 DNA is retained, 42 bases long and in frame from the first base. In the study, sorted CD4+ and CD8+ blood T cells from patients with severe aplastic anemia and from healthy subjects underwent deep sequencing of TCR repertoires. Ficoll-Paque density gradient centrifugation was used to isolate peripheral blood mononuclear cells. Before DNA extraction, CD4+ and CD8+ T cells were sorted by FACS or by magnetic beads.

The TCR comes from a human donor with severe aplastic anemia or a healthy control (not recorded which). The sample consisted of sorted CD4+, CD8+, or CD8+CD57+ T cells (not recorded which) from PBMCs. Rearrangement joined TRBV7-2 to TRBJ2-3; no D gene is confidently identified. The nucleotide sequence is TGTGCCAGCAGCATGCCGGCAATCCCAGATACGCAGTATTTT. The resulting protein is CASSMPAIPDTQYF.